Shown below are 10 T cell receptor beta chains from a single sample sequenced in a study of blood T cell repertoires in COVID-19. Libraries were prepared by immunoSEQ multiplex PCR; TCRdb keeps only in-frame clonotypes and omits some of them. This table has about 270,000 clones, 88% appearing once. Sequenced input: peripheral blood. Source of these receptors: a man aged 60-69 years who had recovered from COVID-19.

The chain is built from TRBV25-1 and TRBJ2-2, with a weak D call TRBD1 (6 bases). Germline V gene data show CDR1 as MGHDK and CDR2 as SYGVNS. The CDR3 has 15 amino acids. V dropped 2 bases and J dropped 7 bases, with 14 bases sitting between them. The CDR3 DNA sequence: TGTGCCAGCAGTGAAGGCCAGGGGCAGAGCGGGGAGCTGTTTTTT. It specifies CASSEGQGQSGELFF.

The V gene is TRBV7-9, the J gene TRBJ2-3; 7 bases are shared with TRBD2. The CDR3 loop spans 14 amino acids. CDR1 is SEHNR and CDR2 is FQNEAQ in the germline V gene (reference sequence). J was trimmed by 4 bases and V by 5 bases; bases with no gene match: 6. The CDR3 DNA reads TGTGCCAGCAGCCCCGGGGGGAGGTCAGATACGCAGTATTTT. It specifies CASSPGGRSDTQYF.

The V call is TRBV28, the J call TRBJ1-5; 10 nucleotides agree with TRBD1. This CDR3 contains 15 residues. With V trimmed by 6 bases and J by 7 bases, 9 bases remained unmatched. Germline V gene lookup returns CDR1 MDHEN and CDR2 SYDVKM. The CDR3 DNA follows: TGTGCCAGCAGCTCCGACAGGGGGCGGTCGCAGCCCCAGCATTTT. Residues: CASSSDRGRSQPQHF.

This chain uses TRBV3-1 (or the pseudogene TRBV3-2) with TRBJ2-5; 8 bases align to TRBD2. Per the germline V gene, CDR1 is LGHDT and CDR2 is YNNKEL (reference sequence). This CDR3 has 15 residues. V trimming: 3 bases; J trimming: 0 bases; junction bases outside the gene matches: 3. The CDR3 loop is CASSQIAGNQETQYF. CDR3 bases: TGTGCCAGCAGCCAGATAGCGGGGAACCAAGAGACCCAGTACTTC.

The chain joins TRBV11-2 to TRBJ1-2; a possible D gene is TRBD1 (6 bases). The V and J ends lost 4 bases and 8 bases respectively, with 20 bases between them. Germline V lookup: CDR1 SGHAT, CDR2 FQNNGV. There are 15 residues in the CDR3. The CDR3 nucleotides are TGTGCCAGCAGCTACTCGGAAGTAACAGGGCAAGGCTACACCTTC. This codes for CASSYSEVTGQGYTF.

This clone has a single count. The rearrangement links TRBV6-5 to TRBJ1-4; 8 bases fit TRBD1. With V trimmed by 7 bases and J by 2 bases, 3 bases remained unmatched. The CDR3 contains 14 residues. In germline, CDR1 is MNHEY, CDR2 SVGAGI. DNA for the CDR3: TGTGCCAGCACCGGACAGGGCACTAATGAAAAACTGTTTTTT. It codes for CASTGQGTNEKLFF.

The chain uses TRBV5-1 and TRBJ2-7, with TRBD2 matching over 9 bases. Trimming took 4 bases from V and 5 from J; bases not matched to a gene: 13. The CDR3 is made up of 16 amino acids. Germline assignment: CDR1 SGHRS and CDR2 YFSETQ. CDR3 residues: CASSQTSAGGINEQYF. In DNA form, the CDR3 reads TGCGCCAGCAGCCAGACCTCTGCGGGGGGGATAAACGAGCAGTACTTC.

V usage is TRBV27 and J usage is TRBJ2-7; D might be TRBD2 (5 bases). V shed 4 bases and J shed 3 bases, with 16 bases lying between them. The CDR3 consists of 15 residues. Germline V lookup: CDR1 MNHEY, CDR2 SMNVEV (reference sequence). The CDR3 loop is CASSYKEGLGYEQYF. The CDR3 DNA is TGTGCCAGCAGTTACAAAGAGGGTTTGGGCTACGAGCAGTACTTC.

This chain joins TRBV4-1 and TRBJ2-6; the D gene is possibly TRBD2 (6 bases). Germline V gene lookup returns CDR1 MGHRA and CDR2 YSYEKL. Trimming left V 6 bases short and J 0 bases short, with 18 bases between. This CDR3 is 18 amino acids long. The CDR3 bases are TGCGCCAGCAGGCGGGACCTTCAGAGTAGCTCTGGGGCCAACGTCCTGACTTTC. It codes for CASRRDLQSSSGANVLTF.

The rearrangement uses TRBV9 and TRBJ2-3, with 12 bases that match TRBD2. CDR3 length: 17 residues. Trimming took 1 base from V and 5 from J; bases not matched to a gene: 8. Germline V lookup: CDR1 SGDLS, CDR2 YYNGEE. CDR3 amino acids: CASSVKLAGGTGDTQYF. CDR3 DNA: TGTGCCAGCAGCGTAAAACTAGCGGGGGGAACGGGAGATACGCAGTATTTT.